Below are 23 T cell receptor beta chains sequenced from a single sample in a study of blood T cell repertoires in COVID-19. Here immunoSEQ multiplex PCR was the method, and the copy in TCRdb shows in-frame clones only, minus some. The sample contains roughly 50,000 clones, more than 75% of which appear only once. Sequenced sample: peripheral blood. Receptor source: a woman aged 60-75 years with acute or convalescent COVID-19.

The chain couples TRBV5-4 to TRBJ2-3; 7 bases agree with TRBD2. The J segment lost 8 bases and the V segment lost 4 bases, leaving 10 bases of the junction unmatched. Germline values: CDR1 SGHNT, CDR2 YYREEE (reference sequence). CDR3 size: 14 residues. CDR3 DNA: TGTGCCAGCAGCCGTAGACTAGCCGAGTCTACGCAGTATTTT. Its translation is CASSRRLAESTQYF.

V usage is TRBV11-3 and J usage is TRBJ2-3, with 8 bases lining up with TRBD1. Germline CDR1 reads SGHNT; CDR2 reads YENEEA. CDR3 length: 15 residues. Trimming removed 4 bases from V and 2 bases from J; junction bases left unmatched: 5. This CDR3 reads CASSSGQGHTDTQYF. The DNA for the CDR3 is TGTGCCAGCAGCTCCGGACAGGGCCACACAGATACGCAGTATTTT.

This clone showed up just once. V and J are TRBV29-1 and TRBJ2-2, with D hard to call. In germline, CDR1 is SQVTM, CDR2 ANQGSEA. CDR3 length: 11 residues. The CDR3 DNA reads TGCAGTTACAGTTTGACCGGGGAGCTGTTTTTT. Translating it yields CSYSLTGELFF.

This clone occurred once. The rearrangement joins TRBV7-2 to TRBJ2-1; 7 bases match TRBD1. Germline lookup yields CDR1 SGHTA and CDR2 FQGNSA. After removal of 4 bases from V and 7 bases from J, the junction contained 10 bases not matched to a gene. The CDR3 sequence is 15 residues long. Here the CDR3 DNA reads TGTGCCAGCAGCTACAGGGGTCGGGGACGGAATGAGCAGTTCTTC. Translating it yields CASSYRGRGRNEQFF.

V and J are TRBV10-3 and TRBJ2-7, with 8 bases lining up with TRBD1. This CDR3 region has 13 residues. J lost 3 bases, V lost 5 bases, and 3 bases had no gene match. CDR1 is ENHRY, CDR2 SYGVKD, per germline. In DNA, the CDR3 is TGTGCCATCAGTCGACAGGGGAGCTACGAGCAGTACTTC. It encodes CAISRQGSYEQYF.

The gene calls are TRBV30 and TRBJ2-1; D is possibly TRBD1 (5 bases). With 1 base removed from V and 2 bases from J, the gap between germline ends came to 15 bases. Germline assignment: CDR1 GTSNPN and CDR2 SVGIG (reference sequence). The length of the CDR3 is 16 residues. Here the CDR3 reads CAWSGGSSQAYNEQFF. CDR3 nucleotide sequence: TGTGCCTGGAGTGGGGGCTCCTCACAGGCCTACAATGAGCAGTTCTTC.

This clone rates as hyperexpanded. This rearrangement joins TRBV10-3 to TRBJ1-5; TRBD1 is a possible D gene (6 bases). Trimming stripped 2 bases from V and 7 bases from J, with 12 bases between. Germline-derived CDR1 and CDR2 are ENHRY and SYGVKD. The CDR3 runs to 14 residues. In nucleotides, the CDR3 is TGTGCCATCAGTGAGGGTTTTGGGGGCCAGCCCCAGCATTTT. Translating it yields CAISEGFGGQPQHF.

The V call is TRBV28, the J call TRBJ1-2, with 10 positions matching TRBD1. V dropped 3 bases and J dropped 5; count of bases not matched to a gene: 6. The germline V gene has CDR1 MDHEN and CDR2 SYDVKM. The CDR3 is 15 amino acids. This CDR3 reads CASSFSGTGVYGYTF. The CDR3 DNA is TGTGCCAGCAGTTTTTCCGGGACAGGGGTTTATGGCTACACCTTC.

CDR3 nucleotide sequence: TGTGCTAGTCGTGGGACAGGGCCAAATCAGCCCCAGCATTTT. Translating it yields CASRGTGPNQPQHF. The chain couples TRBV12-5 to TRBJ1-5, with 9 bases aligning to TRBD1. Losses at the gene ends were 8 bases for V and 4 bases for J; bases not matched to a gene: 6. From germline, CDR1 is LGHNT and CDR2 FRNRAP. CDR3 size: 14 residues. The full variable domain, with the rest looked up from reference TRBV12-5 and TRBJ1-5, is DARVTQTPRHKVTEMGQEVTMRCQPILGHNTVFWYRQTMMQGLELLAYFRNRAPLDDSGMPKDRFSAEMPDATLATLKIQPSEPRDSAVYFCASRGTGPNQPQHFGDGTRLSIL.

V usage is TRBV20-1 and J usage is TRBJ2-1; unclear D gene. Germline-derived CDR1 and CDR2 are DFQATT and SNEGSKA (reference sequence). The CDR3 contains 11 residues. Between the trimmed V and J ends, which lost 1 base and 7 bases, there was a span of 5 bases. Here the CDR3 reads CSARGQNEQFF. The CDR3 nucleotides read TGCAGTGCTAGAGGTCAGAATGAGCAGTTCTTC.

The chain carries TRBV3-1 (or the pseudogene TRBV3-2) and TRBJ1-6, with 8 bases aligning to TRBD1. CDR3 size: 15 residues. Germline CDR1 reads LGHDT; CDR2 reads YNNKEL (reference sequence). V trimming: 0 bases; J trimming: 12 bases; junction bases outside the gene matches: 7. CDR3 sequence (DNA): TGTGCCAGCAGCCAAGACGGACAGGGTTCTAGACCCCTCCACTTT. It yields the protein CASSQDGQGSRPLHF.

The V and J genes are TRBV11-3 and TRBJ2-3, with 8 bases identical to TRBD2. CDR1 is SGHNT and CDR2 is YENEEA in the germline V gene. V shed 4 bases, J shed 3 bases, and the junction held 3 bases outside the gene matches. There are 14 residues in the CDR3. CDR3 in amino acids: CASSSRLATDTQYF. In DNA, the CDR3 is TGTGCCAGCAGCTCCAGACTAGCGACAGATACGCAGTATTTT.

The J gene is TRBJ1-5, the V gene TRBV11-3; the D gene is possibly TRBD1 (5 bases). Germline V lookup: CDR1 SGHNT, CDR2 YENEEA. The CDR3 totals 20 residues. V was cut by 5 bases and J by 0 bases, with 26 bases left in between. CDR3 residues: CASSRPGKGPEHYSNQPQHF. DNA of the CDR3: TGTGCCAGCAGCCGACCGGGTAAGGGGCCCGAGCATTATAGCAATCAGCCCCAGCATTTT.

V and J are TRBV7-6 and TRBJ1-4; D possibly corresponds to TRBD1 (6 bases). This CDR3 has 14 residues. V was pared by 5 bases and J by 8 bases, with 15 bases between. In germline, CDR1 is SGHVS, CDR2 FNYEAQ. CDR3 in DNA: TGTGCCAGCAGCCCCGAACTGCAGGGGGAAAAACTGTTTTTT. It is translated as CASSPELQGEKLFF.

The CDR3, as DNA: TGTGCCAGCAGGACTAGTGACACAGATACGCAGTATTTT. It codes for CASRTSDTDTQYF. The chain has TRBV27 and TRBJ2-3; D perhaps matches TRBD2 (6 bases). This CDR3 has 13 amino acids. Germline lookup yields CDR1 MNHEY and CDR2 SMNVEV (reference sequence). Trimming left V 6 bases short and J 2 bases short, with 9 bases between.

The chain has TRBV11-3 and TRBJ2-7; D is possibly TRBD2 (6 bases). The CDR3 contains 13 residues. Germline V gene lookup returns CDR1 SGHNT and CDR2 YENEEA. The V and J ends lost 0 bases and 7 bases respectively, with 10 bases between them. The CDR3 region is CASSLDLGREQYF. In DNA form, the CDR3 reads TGTGCCAGCAGCTTAGATCTAGGGAGGGAGCAGTACTTC.

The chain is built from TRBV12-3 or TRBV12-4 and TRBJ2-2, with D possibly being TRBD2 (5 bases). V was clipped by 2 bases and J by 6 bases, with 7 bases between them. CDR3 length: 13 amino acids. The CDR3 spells CASSLLRAGELFF. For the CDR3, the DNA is TGTGCCAGCAGTTTATTGCGGGCCGGGGAGCTGTTTTTT.

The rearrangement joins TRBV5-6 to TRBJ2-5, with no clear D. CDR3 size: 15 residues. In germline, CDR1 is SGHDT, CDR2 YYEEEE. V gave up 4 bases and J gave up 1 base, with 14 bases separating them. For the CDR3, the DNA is TGTGCCAGCAGCCCCAGGAAATTGGGCCAAGAGACCCAGTACTTC. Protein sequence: CASSPRKLGQETQYF.

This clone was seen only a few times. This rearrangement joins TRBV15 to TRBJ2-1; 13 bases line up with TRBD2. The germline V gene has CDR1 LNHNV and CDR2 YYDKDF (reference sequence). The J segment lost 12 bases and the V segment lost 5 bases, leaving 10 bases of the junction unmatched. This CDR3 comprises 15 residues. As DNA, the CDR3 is TGTGCCACCAGCTACGGGACTAGCGGGACATGGGGGCAGTTCTTC. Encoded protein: CATSYGTSGTWGQFF. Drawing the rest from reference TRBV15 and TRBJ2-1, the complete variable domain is DAMVIQNPRYQVTQFGKPVTLSCSQTLNHNVMYWYQQKSSQAPKLLFHYYDKDFNNEADTPDNFQSRRPNTSFCFLDIRSPGLGDTAMYLCATSYGTSGTWGQFFGPGTRLTVL.

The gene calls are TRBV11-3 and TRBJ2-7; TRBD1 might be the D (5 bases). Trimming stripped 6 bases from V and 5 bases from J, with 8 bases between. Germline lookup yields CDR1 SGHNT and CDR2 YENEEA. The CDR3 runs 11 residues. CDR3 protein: CASSKGDEQYF. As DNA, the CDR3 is TGTGCCAGCAGTAAAGGGGACGAGCAGTACTTC. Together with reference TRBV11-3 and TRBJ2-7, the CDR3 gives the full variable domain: EAGVVQSPRYKIIEKKQPVAFWCNPISGHNTLYWYLQNLGQGPELLIRYENEEAVDDSQLPKDRFSAERLKGVDSTLKIQPAELGDSAVYLCASSKGDEQYFGPGTRLTVT.

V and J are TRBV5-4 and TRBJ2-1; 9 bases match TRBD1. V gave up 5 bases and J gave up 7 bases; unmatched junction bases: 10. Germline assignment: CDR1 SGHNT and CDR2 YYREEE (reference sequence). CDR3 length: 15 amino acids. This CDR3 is CASRNPGQGQNEQFF. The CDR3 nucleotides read TGTGCCAGCAGGAACCCGGGACAGGGTCAGAATGAGCAGTTCTTC.

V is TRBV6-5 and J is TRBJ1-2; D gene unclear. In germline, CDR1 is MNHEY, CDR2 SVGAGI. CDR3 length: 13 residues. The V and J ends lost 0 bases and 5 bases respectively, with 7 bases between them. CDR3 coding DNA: TGTGCCAGCAGTTACTCGAGAGATTATGGCTACACCTTC. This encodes CASSYSRDYGYTF.

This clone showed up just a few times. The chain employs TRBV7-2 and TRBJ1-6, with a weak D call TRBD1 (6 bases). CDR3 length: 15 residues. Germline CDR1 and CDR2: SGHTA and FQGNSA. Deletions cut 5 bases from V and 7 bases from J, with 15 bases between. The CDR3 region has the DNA TGTGCCAGCAGCGTCGGAGGGGGAGGGAATTCACCCCTCCACTTT. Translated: CASSVGGGGNSPLHF. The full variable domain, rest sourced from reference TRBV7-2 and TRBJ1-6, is GAGVSQSPSNKVTEKGKDVELRCDPISGHTALYWYRQSLGQGLEFLIYFQGNSAPDKSGLPSDRFSAERTGGSVSTLTIQRTQQEDSAVYLCASSVGGGGNSPLHFGNGTRLTVT.